This TCR beta chain emerged from a study of shared clonotypes between healthy human individuals. Study overall: Researchers assigned three CD4 naive, three CD4 memory, two CD8 naive and one CD8 memory plate to each donor.

Assay: immunoSEQ multiplex PCR; the TCRdb copy retains only in-frame clones and omits some. This sample has 1,500,000 or so clones, with about 98.5% found just once. CD4+ cell separation produced CD45RA+ naive and CD45RA-negative memory subsets. Germline CDR1 is SGDLS and CDR2 is YYNGEE. V lost 4 bases, J lost 7 bases, and 15 bases stayed unmatched. This CDR3 spans 16 amino acids. This TCR derives from a man aged 30 to 45 in good health. The material sequenced was naive CD4+ T cells sorted from blood. Sample subset: CD45RA+ positively selected. J is TRBJ2-5 and V is TRBV9, with 8 bases that match TRBD1. Written as DNA, the CDR3 is TGTGCCAGCAGCACCCAGACAGGGGCCCTGAGGGGGACCCAGTACTTC. As protein: CASSTQTGALRGTQYF.